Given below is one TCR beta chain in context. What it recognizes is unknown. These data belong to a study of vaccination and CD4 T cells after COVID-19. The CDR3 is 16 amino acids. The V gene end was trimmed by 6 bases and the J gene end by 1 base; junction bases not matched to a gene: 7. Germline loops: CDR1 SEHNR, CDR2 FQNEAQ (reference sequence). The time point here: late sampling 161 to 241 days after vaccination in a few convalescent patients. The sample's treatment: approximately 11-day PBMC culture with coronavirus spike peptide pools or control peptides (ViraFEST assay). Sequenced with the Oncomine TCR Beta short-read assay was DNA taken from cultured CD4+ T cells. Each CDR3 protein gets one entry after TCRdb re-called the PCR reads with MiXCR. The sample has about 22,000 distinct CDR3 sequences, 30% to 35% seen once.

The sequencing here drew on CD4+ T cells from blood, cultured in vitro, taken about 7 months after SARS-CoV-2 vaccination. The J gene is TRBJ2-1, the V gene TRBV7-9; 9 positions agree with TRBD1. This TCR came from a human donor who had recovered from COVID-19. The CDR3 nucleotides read TGTGCCAGCAGATTGGGACAGGGAGGATCCTACAATGAGCAGTTCTTC. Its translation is CASRLGQGGSYNEQFF.